Presented here are 21 T cell receptor beta chains from one specimen sequenced in a study of blood T cell repertoires in COVID-19. Here immunoSEQ multiplex PCR was the method, and the copy in TCRdb shows in-frame clones only, minus some. This table has roughly 220,000 clones, around 82% appearing once. The sample comprised PBMCs or T cells enriched from blood (not recorded which). These receptors were obtained from a man aged 25-45 years with acute COVID-19.

The chain links TRBV21-1 to TRBJ1-3; TRBD1, the table's D call, lacks a check against the DNA. TRBV21-1 is a pseudogene segment. The CDR3 contains 15 residues. CDR3 in DNA: TGTGCCAGCAGCAAAGCAGGGGGCTCTGGAAACACCATATATTTT. This codes for CASSKAGGSGNTIYF.

The rearrangement joins TRBV3-1 (or the pseudogene TRBV3-2) to TRBJ1-4; 9 nucleotides match TRBD1. The V segment lost 5 bases and the J segment 5 bases; nucleotides outside the gene matches: 12. This CDR3 contains 17 residues. Germline V gene lookup returns CDR1 LGHDT and CDR2 YNNKEL (reference sequence). The CDR3 region is CASSKYATGGENEKLFF. In nucleotides, the CDR3 is TGTGCCAGCAGCAAATACGCAACAGGGGGCGAAAATGAAAAACTGTTTTTT.

This clone was seen a few times. This CDR3 is also generated by other DNA sequences in the sample. The chain is built from TRBV7-3 and TRBJ1-2, with D perhaps matching TRBD1 (5 bases). Germline V CDR1 and CDR2: SGHTA, FQGTGA. With 5 bases removed from V and 4 bases from J, the gap between germline ends came to 11 bases. The CDR3 is made up of 13 amino acids. CDR3 coding DNA: TGTGCCAGCAGCCTCTCGGGGGGCTATGGCTACACCTTC. Its protein is CASSLSGGYGYTF.

The chain is built from TRBV4-1 and TRBJ1-4; TRBD1 aligns across 9 bases. This CDR3 has 15 amino acids. V was clipped by 5 bases and J by 7 bases; unmatched bases: 8. The V gene's germline CDR1 is MGHRA and CDR2 YSYEKL. CDR3 loop: CASSYRQGDGEKLFF. The CDR3 nucleotides are TGCGCCAGCAGCTACCGACAGGGGGATGGTGAAAAACTGTTTTTT.

This sequence joins TRBV27 and TRBJ2-2, with 9 bases lining up with TRBD1. The germline V gene has CDR1 MNHEY and CDR2 SMNVEV (reference sequence). V gave up 9 bases and J gave up 1 base; unmatched junction bases: 12. The CDR3 totals 17 residues. The CDR3 loop reads CASSGTGLLGNTGELFF. CDR3 bases: TGTGCCAGTTCCGGGACAGGGTTGTTGGGGAACACCGGGGAGCTGTTTTTT.

The V call is TRBV19, the J call TRBJ1-3; weak D call: TRBD1 (6 bases). CDR3 size: 16 residues. CDR1 and CDR2 (germline): LNHDA, SQIVND (reference sequence). Trimming shortened V by 9 bases and J by 0 bases, and 18 bases separated the two germline ends. This chain's CDR3 is CASPERGGSSGNTIYF. In DNA, the CDR3 is TGTGCCAGCCCAGAGAGGGGGGGGAGCTCTGGAAACACCATATATTTT.

This sequence joins TRBV6-5 and TRBJ1-1; D is undetermined. The CDR3 length is 13 residues. In germline, CDR1 is MNHEY, CDR2 SVGAGI. V was trimmed by 7 bases and J by 4 bases, leaving 13 bases between them. The CDR3 reads CASKREAVTEAFF. CDR3 nucleotides: TGTGCCAGCAAACGGGAGGCGGTCACTGAAGCTTTCTTT.

The chain links TRBV5-1 to TRBJ2-7, with 7 bases lining up with TRBD1. Germline CDR1 reads SGHRS; CDR2 reads YFSETQ. The CDR3 is 14 amino acids. Germline trimming cut 4 bases from V and 0 bases from J; bases unmatched to any gene: 4. The CDR3 DNA is TGCGCCAGCAGCCAGACAGGGAGCTCCTACGAGCAGTACTTC. This codes for CASSQTGSSYEQYF.

The chain employs TRBV7-3 and TRBJ1-1; D perhaps matches TRBD1 (6 bases). The V gene lost 0 bases and the J gene lost 4 bases, with 9 bases spanning the gap. The CDR3 totals 14 residues. Germline V gene sequence: CDR1 SGHTA, CDR2 FQGTGA. For the CDR3, the DNA is TGTGCCAGCAGCTTAACCAGGGGTGGCACTGAAGCTTTCTTT. Its translation: CASSLTRGGTEAFF.

This clone has just one count. The J gene is TRBJ1-2, the V gene TRBV7-9; D perhaps matches TRBD1 (5 bases). The CDR3 has 13 amino acids. Trimming took 5 bases from V and 4 from J, leaving 11 bases between them. CDR1 is SEHNR and CDR2 is FQNEAQ in the germline V gene (reference sequence). The CDR3, as DNA: TGTGCCAGCAGCCTCCGGGACTCCTATGGCTACACCTTC. This translates into CASSLRDSYGYTF.

This clone came up once. V usage is TRBV7-3 and J usage is TRBJ2-3; D is perhaps TRBD1 (6 bases). The CDR3 is 14 residues long. V shed 5 bases and J shed 2 bases, with 11 bases lying between them. In germline, CDR1 is SGHTA, CDR2 FQGTGA. In nucleotides, the CDR3 is TGTGCCAGCAGCCAGGGACAACACACAGATACGCAGTATTTT. Translated, it gives CASSQGQHTDTQYF.

The V gene is TRBV7-3, the J gene TRBJ2-2; 7 nucleotides line up with TRBD2. Germline CDR1 and CDR2: SGHTA and FQGTGA. V dropped 3 bases and J dropped 8; count of bases not matched to a gene: 6. The CDR3 has 14 amino acids. The CDR3 here is CASSFSSGGGELFF. The CDR3 DNA reads as TGTGCCAGCAGCTTTTCTAGCGGTGGTGGGGAGCTGTTTTTT.

This rearrangement joins TRBV5-1 to TRBJ2-7, with D possibly matching TRBD2 (6 bases). V was shortened by 4 bases and J by 5 bases, with 13 bases between the two germline ends. The CDR3 is 13 amino acids. Per the germline V gene, CDR1 is SGHRS and CDR2 is YFSETQ. CDR3 sequence (DNA): TGCGCCAGCAGCCCCCGACTAGTAAACGAGCAGTACTTC. It translates to CASSPRLVNEQYF.

This rearrangement joins TRBV10-3 to TRBJ2-1; the match to TRBD1 covers 11 bases. V gave up 6 bases and J gave up 9 bases; unmatched junction bases: 10. Per the germline V gene, CDR1 is ENHRY and CDR2 is SYGVKD. There are 15 residues in the CDR3. CDR3 region: CAIRETGTGGGEQFF. In DNA, the CDR3 is TGTGCCATCAGGGAAACCGGGACAGGGGGGGGTGAGCAGTTCTTC.

This clone appeared a single time. V is TRBV6-5 and J is TRBJ2-1; 10 positions agree with TRBD1. J lost 4 bases, V lost 6 bases, and 6 bases had no gene match. CDR3 length equals 15 residues. Per germline, CDR1 MNHEY and CDR2 SVGAGI. The CDR3 sequence: CASSEGTGAYNEQFF. The CDR3 DNA is TGTGCCAGCAGCGAGGGGACAGGGGCATACAATGAGCAGTTCTTC.

V and J are TRBV19 and TRBJ2-2; the match to TRBD2 covers 10 bases. The CDR3 length is 14 residues. Germline V gene data show CDR1 as LNHDA and CDR2 as SQIVND (reference sequence). V shed 8 bases, J shed 6 bases, and the junction held 6 bases outside the gene matches. The CDR3 sequence: CASRNSGGSGELFF. In DNA, the CDR3 is TGTGCCAGTCGGAATAGCGGGGGGTCCGGGGAGCTGTTTTTT. Variable domain in full (rest from reference TRBV19 and TRBJ2-2): DGGITQSPKYLFRKEGQNVTLSCEQNLNHDAMYWYRQDPGQGLRLIYYSQIVNDFQKGDIAEGYSVSREKKESFPLTVTSAQKNPTAFYLCASRNSGGSGELFFGEGSRLTVL.

The chain couples TRBV11-2 to TRBJ2-5; no firm D call. Germline V gene data show CDR1 as SGHAT and CDR2 as FQNNGV. This CDR3 spans 13 amino acids. V gave up 3 bases and J gave up 5 bases, with 10 bases separating them. The CDR3 spells CASSFLFYETQYF. Here the CDR3 DNA reads TGTGCCAGCAGCTTTTTGTTTTATGAGACCCAGTACTTC.

With regard to this clone: The same CDR3 also results from other DNA sequences found in this sample. The rearrangement uses TRBV2 and TRBJ2-7, with 9 bases aligning to TRBD1. The CDR3 totals 13 residues. J was trimmed by 3 bases and V by 8 bases; bases with no gene match: 5. Germline CDR1 SNHLY, CDR2 FYNNEI. This CDR3 is CASAGTGSYEQYF. The DNA of the CDR3 is TGTGCCAGCGCCGGGACAGGGAGCTACGAGCAGTACTTC.

V gene TRBV6-6 combines with J gene TRBJ2-5, with 11 bases identical to TRBD1. The V and J ends lost 2 bases and 7 bases, in that order; junction bases with no gene match: 6. This CDR3 is 15 amino acids long. The germline V gene has CDR1 MNHNY and CDR2 SVGAGI (reference sequence). The CDR3 region has the DNA TGTGCCAGCAGTTACATGGGACAGGGGGTGGGGACCCAGTACTTC. Its translation: CASSYMGQGVGTQYF.

The table lists this clone with a few counts. The chain uses TRBV19 and TRBJ2-1; 8 nucleotides align to TRBD2. The germline CDR1 and CDR2 sequences are LNHDA and SQIVND (reference sequence). The CDR3 contains 15 residues. Trimming removed 5 bases from V and 8 bases from J; junction bases left unmatched: 11. The CDR3: CASSLQAGGVDEQFF. The CDR3 nucleotides are TGTGCCAGTAGTCTCCAGGCGGGGGGAGTCGATGAGCAGTTCTTC.

This clone turned up a few times. The chain couples TRBV29-1 to TRBJ1-5; D is undetermined. This CDR3 has 13 amino acids. CDR1 is SQVTM and CDR2 is ANQGSEA in the germline V gene. The CDR3 loop is CGAVGFGNQPQHF. The DNA for the CDR3 is TGCGGAGCTGTAGGTTTCGGCAATCAGCCCCAGCATTTT.